This TCR beta chain was captured by sequencing in a study of response to subunit inactivated influenza vaccine listed by TCRdb under 2018. Context from the whole study: To follow how T cells responded to a trivalent subunit inactivated influenza vaccine, the researchers relied on deep quantitative profiling of the T cell receptor repertoire. Here is what the overall study found, with its caveats: The authors suggested that each seasonal influenza vaccination may recruit only a limited number of new T cells.

This clonotype was counted a few times. No antigen is known for it. No much larger clone is present one base from it, and per-base qualities are unavailable. Library preparation employed RT-PCR. This sample was sequenced with an Illumina HiSeq 2500. TCRdb ran its own pipeline on the public reads, namely fastp trimming at Q25 and MiXCR clone calling, and kept in-frame beta chains. Entries are consolidated by CDR3 protein sequence, retaining the most common genes and DNA. The sample records roughly 700,000 distinct CDR3 sequences, approximately 15% of which are singletons. In total, the top ten clones hold 5.5% to 7% of the sample. The source of this sequence is a man aged 45 to 65 who received an inactivated influenza vaccine. Donor details come from another sample of the same person, matched by shared clones. This sample comprised PBMCs from blood, obtained 14 to 15 days before vaccination.

The nucleotides read TGTGCCAGCAGTTTGGACGGGGTCAACTATGGCTACACCTTC. Translated, it gives CASSLDGVNYGYTF. The sequence is built from TRBV27 and TRBJ1-2; the D gene lacks a confident call. From the cysteine up to the phenylalanine, the CDR3 has a length of 14 residues. Only the CDR3 region is kept as DNA, spanning 42 bases read in frame from base 1. In the germline V gene (reference sequence), CDR1 corresponds to MNHEY and CDR2 to SMNVEV. Trimming removed 3 bases from V and 2 bases from J, leaving 10 bases between the germline ends.